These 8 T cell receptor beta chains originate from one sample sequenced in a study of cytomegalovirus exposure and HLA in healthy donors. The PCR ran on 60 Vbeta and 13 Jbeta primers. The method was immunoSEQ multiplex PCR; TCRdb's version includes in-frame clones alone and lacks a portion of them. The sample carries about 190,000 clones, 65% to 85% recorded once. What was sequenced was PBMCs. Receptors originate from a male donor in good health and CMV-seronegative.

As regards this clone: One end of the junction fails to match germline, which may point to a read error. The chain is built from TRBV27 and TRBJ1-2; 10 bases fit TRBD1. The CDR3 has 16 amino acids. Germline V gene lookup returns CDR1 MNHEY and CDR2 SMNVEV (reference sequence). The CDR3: CASGGGQGGANYGYPF. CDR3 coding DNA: TGTGCCAGCGGGGGAGGACAGGGGGGAGCTAACTATGGCTACCCCTTC.

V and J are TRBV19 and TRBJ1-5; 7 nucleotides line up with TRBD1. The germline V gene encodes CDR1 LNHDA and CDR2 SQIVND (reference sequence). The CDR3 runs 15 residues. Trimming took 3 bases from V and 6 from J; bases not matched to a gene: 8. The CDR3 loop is CASSINRGTGQPQHF. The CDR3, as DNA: TGTGCCAGTAGTATTAACAGGGGTACAGGTCAGCCCCAGCATTTT. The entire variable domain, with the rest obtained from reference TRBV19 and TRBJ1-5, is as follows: DGGITQSPKYLFRKEGQNVTLSCEQNLNHDAMYWYRQDPGQGLRLIYYSQIVNDFQKGDIAEGYSVSREKKESFPLTVTSAQKNPTAFYLCASSINRGTGQPQHFGDGTRLSIL.

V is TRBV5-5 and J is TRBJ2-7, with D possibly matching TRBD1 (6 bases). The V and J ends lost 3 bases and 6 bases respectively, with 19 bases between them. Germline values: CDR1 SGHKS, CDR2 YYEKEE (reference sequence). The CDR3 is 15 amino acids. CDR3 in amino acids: CASSSFPRGAGEQYF. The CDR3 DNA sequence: TGTGCCAGCAGCTCCTTCCCCAGGGGTGCGGGCGAGCAGTACTTC.

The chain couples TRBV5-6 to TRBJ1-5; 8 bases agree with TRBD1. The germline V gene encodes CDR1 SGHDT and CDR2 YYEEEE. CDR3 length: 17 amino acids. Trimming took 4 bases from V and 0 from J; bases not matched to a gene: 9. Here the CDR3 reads CASSRGQGGYSNQPQHF. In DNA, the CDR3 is TGTGCCAGCAGCAGAGGACAGGGAGGATATAGCAATCAGCCCCAGCATTTT.

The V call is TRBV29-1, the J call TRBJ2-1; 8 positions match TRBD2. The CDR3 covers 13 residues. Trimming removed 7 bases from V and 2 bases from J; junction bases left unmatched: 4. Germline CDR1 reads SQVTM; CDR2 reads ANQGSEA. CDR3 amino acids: CSELAAPYNEQFF. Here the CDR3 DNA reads TGCAGCGAACTAGCGGCCCCCTACAATGAGCAGTTCTTC.

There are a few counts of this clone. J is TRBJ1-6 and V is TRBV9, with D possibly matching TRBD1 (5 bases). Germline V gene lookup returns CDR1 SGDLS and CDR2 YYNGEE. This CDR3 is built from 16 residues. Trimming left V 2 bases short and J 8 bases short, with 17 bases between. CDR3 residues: CASSVRDSPPDSPLHF. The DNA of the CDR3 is TGTGCCAGCAGCGTGCGAGACAGCCCCCCAGATTCACCCCTCCACTTT.

CDR3 amino acids: CASSWGDRLTYEQYF. For the CDR3, the DNA is TGCGCCAGCAGCTGGGGGGACAGGCTCACCTACGAGCAGTACTTC. The chain joins TRBV5-1 to TRBJ2-7; 8 bases map to TRBD1. The CDR3 has 15 residues. CDR1 and CDR2 (germline): SGHRS, YFSETQ. Trimming cost V 3 bases and J 2 bases; bases outside gene matches: 7.

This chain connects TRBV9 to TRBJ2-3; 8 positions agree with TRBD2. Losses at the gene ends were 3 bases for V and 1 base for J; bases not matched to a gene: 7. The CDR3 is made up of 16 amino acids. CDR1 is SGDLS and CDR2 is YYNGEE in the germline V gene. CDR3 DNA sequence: TGTGCCAGCAGCGGGGGCCCCGGGGGGGGCACAGATACGCAGTATTTT. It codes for CASSGGPGGGTDTQYF.